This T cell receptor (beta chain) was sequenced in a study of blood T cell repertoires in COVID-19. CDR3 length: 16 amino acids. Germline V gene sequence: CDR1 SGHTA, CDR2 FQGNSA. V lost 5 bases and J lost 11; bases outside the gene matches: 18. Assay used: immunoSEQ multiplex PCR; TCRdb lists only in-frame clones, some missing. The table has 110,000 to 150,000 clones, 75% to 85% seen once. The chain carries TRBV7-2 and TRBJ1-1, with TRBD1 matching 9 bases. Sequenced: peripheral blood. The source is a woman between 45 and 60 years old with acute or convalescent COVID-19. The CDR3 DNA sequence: TGTGCCAGCAGCGCCGAGAGGGGGGTAGGGACAGGGATCGCTTTCTTT. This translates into CASSAERGVGTGIAFF.